A single sample gave rise to the 9 T cell receptor beta chains below, sequenced in a study of T cell repertoires in ileal Crohn's disease. Profiling relied on immunoSEQ multiplex PCR, and the TCRdb table lists in-frame clones only, not all of them. The sample records around 7,700 clones, roughly four fifths being singletons. Sequencing was carried out using ileal tissue. The receptors here all came from an adult with Crohn's disease.

The genes are TRBV4-2 and TRBJ1-2; TRBD1 matches 7 bases. The CDR3 extends over 15 amino acids. Per the germline V gene, CDR1 is LGHNA and CDR2 is YNFKEQ. V lost 1 base to trimming and J lost 0 bases; unmatched junction nucleotides: 2. CDR3: CASSQGQGSNYGYTF. The CDR3 DNA is TGTGCCAGCAGCCAAGGACAGGGATCTAACTATGGCTACACCTTC.

CDR3 nucleotide sequence: TGTGCCAGCAGCCAAGGGACTAGCGGATACAATGAGCAGTTCTTC. This gives the protein CASSQGTSGYNEQFF. The rearrangement joins TRBV4-2 to TRBJ2-1, with 10 bases aligning to TRBD2. CDR1 is LGHNA and CDR2 is YNFKEQ in the germline V gene. The CDR3 is 15 residues long. The V segment lost 1 base and the J segment 4 bases; nucleotides outside the gene matches: 1.

This clone showed up just once. This chain joins TRBV5-1 and TRBJ2-7, with 9 nucleotides matching TRBD1. The germline CDR1 and CDR2 sequences are SGHRS and YFSETQ. After removal of 4 bases from V and 4 bases from J, the junction contained 6 bases not matched to a gene. This CDR3 is 14 amino acids long. The CDR3 bases are TGCGCCAGCAGCCCAACAGGGGGCGAGTACGAGCAGTACTTC. It codes for CASSPTGGEYEQYF.

This sequence joins TRBV11-3 and TRBJ2-7; 8 bases match TRBD2. The CDR3 is 13 residues long. Trimming cost V 5 bases and J 6 bases; bases outside gene matches: 6. Per the germline V gene, CDR1 is SGHNT and CDR2 is YENEEA. CDR3: CASSRGGRGEQYF. In nucleotides, the CDR3 is TGTGCCAGCAGCCGGGGGGGCCGGGGCGAGCAGTACTTC.

The chain combines TRBV6-1 with TRBJ1-1, with 7 nucleotides matching TRBD1. Germline CDR1 MNHNS, CDR2 SASEGT. J lost 5 bases, V lost 5 bases, and 5 bases had no gene match. This CDR3 is 13 amino acids long. The CDR3 reads CASSLQGRTEAFF. DNA of the CDR3: TGTGCCAGCAGTCTACAGGGGAGGACTGAAGCTTTCTTT.

The gene calls are TRBV18 and TRBJ1-1; D unclear. The germline V gene encodes CDR1 KGHSH and CDR2 LQKENI. The length of the CDR3 is 15 residues. Trimming removed 3 bases at V and 4 bases at J, with 15 bases between. In DNA, the CDR3 is TGTGCCAGCTCACCCAATTTTCAAAGAGGCACTGAAGCTTTCTTT. It encodes CASSPNFQRGTEAFF.

This rearrangement joins TRBV9 to TRBJ2-3; 8 bases match TRBD1. The CDR3 contains 16 residues. V shed 2 bases and J 0 bases; nucleotides not matched to a gene: 5. Germline-derived CDR1 and CDR2 are SGDLS and YYNGEE. CDR3 residues: CASSVGQATSTDTQYF. In DNA, the CDR3 is TGTGCCAGCAGCGTGGGACAGGCTACCAGCACAGATACGCAGTATTTT.

This chain joins TRBV5-1 and TRBJ2-5; perhaps TRBD1 as D (8 bases). Germline CDR1 is SGHRS and CDR2 is YFSETQ. The CDR3 contains 14 residues. Trimming removed 4 bases at V and 5 bases at J, with 15 bases between. The CDR3 loop reads CASSKTGGEETQYF. CDR3 in DNA: TGCGCCAGCAGCAAAACAGGGGGGGAGGAGACCCAGTACTTC.

This chain links TRBV7-8 with TRBJ1-5; D call uncertain. This CDR3 is 14 amino acids long. CDR1 and CDR2 (germline): SGHVS, FQNEAQ. V was clipped by 6 bases and J by 1 base, with 10 bases between them. CDR3 DNA: TGTGCCAGCAGGGCCGGGTCCAGCAATCAGCCCCAGCATTTT. Protein sequence: CASRAGSSNQPQHF. Drawing the rest from reference TRBV7-8 and TRBJ1-5, the complete variable domain is GAGVSQSPRYKVAKRGQDVALRCDPISGHVSLFWYQQALGQGPEFLTYFQNEAQLDKSGLPSDRFFAERPEGSVSTLKIQRTQQEDSAVYLCASRAGSSNQPQHFGDGTRLSIL.